What follows are 19 T cell receptor beta chains derived from one specimen sequenced in a study of shared clonotypes between healthy human individuals. Assay used: immunoSEQ multiplex PCR; TCRdb lists only in-frame clones, some missing. This table holds about 520,000 clones, roughly 95% found once. Input material: naive CD4+ T cells sorted from blood. Described subset: CD45RA+ positively selected. Receptors were obtained from a woman aged 25 to 39 in good health.

J is TRBJ2-7 and V is TRBV19; 13 nucleotides align to TRBD2. The CDR3 is made up of 16 amino acids. Germline CDR1 reads LNHDA; CDR2 reads SQIVND (reference sequence). V was pared by 4 bases and J by 2 bases, with 5 bases of the junction left unmatched. The CDR3 nucleotides read TGTGCCAGTAGTACCGGGACTAGCGGGAAGACCTACGAGCAGTACTTC. This encodes CASSTGTSGKTYEQYF.

The chain joins TRBV28 to TRBJ1-4; D gene uncertain. This CDR3 is built from 14 residues. Per the germline V gene, CDR1 is MDHEN and CDR2 is SYDVKM. V lost 8 bases and J lost 3, with 13 bases in between. The CDR3 loop is CASAEPQSNEKLFF. In DNA, the CDR3 is TGTGCCAGCGCGGAACCGCAGTCTAATGAAAAACTGTTTTTT. The full variable domain, with the rest looked up from reference TRBV28 and TRBJ1-4, is DVKVTQSSRYLVKRTGEKVFLECVQDMDHENMFWYRQDPGLGLRLIYFSYDVKMKEKGDIPEGYSVSREKKERFSLILESASTNQTSMYLCASAEPQSNEKLFFGSGTQLSVL.

The rearrangement links TRBV6-1 to TRBJ2-3; 8 nucleotides align to TRBD1. Germline CDR1 is MNHNS and CDR2 is SASEGT. This CDR3 spans 12 amino acids. V shed 6 bases and J 5 bases; nucleotides not matched to a gene: 1. Here the CDR3 DNA reads TGTGCCAGCAGCAGGGGGCTAGATACGCAGTATTTT. It codes for CASSRGLDTQYF.

V usage is TRBV27 and J usage is TRBJ2-1, with D maybe TRBD2 (6 bases). V was cut by 5 bases and J by 10 bases, with 12 bases left in between. Germline CDR1 and CDR2: MNHEY and SMNVEV (reference sequence). The CDR3 sequence is 12 residues long. CDR3 sequence: CASSRLDQEQFF. Written as DNA, the CDR3 is TGTGCCAGCAGTCGACTAGATCAGGAGCAGTTCTTC.

The chain employs TRBV19 and TRBJ2-5; D is possibly TRBD1 (5 bases). The end of the DNA fits TRBJ2-7 better, so the J call may be wrong. This CDR3 is built from 14 residues. Looked up from germline, CDR1 is LNHDA and CDR2 is SQIVND (reference sequence). CDR3 in DNA: TGTGCCAGTAGCCCGACAATAGGGGCCTACGAGCAGTACTTC. Translated: CASSPTIGAYEQYF.

The gene calls are TRBV7-8 and TRBJ2-7; 8 bases line up with TRBD2. Germline lookup yields CDR1 SGHVS and CDR2 FQNEAQ. The CDR3 runs 15 residues. V gave up 1 base and J gave up 3 bases; unmatched junction bases: 5. CDR3 region: CASSLVLADYYEQYF. In nucleotides, the CDR3 is TGTGCCAGCAGCTTAGTACTAGCGGATTACTACGAGCAGTACTTC.

As to this clone: Other DNA sequences in the same sample also yield this CDR3. The gene calls are TRBV28 and TRBJ2-7; D not certain. Germline CDR1 and CDR2: MDHEN and SYDVKM. This CDR3 has 11 residues. V lost 5 bases, J lost 4 bases, and 6 bases lay in between. The CDR3 sequence: CASSGRYEQYF. CDR3 DNA: TGTGCCAGCAGTGGTAGGTACGAGCAGTACTTC.

The genes are TRBV11-3 and TRBJ2-4, with TRBD1 matching 7 bases. The CDR3 spans 14 residues. Germline CDR1 reads SGHNT; CDR2 reads YENEEA. Unmatched junction bases numbered 10, after V lost 5 bases and J lost 9 bases. The CDR3 bases are TGTGCCAGCAGCCCGACGACAGGGTCGGGCATTCAGTACTTC. It codes for CASSPTTGSGIQYF.

The chain carries TRBV2 and TRBJ1-3; D is uncertain. The germline V and J ends were trimmed by 6 bases and 4 bases, with 13 bases remaining between them. This CDR3 contains 14 residues. Per the germline V gene, CDR1 is SNHLY and CDR2 is FYNNEI. CDR3 sequence reads: CASSAQTPGNTIYF. The CDR3 nucleotides read TGTGCCAGCAGCGCGCAGACCCCCGGAAACACCATATATTTT.

V and J are TRBV20-1 and TRBJ1-1; D is unresolved. There are 11 residues in the CDR3. Germline V gene lookup returns CDR1 DFQATT and CDR2 SNEGSKA (reference sequence). Trimming left V 6 bases short and J 4 bases short, with 9 bases between. The CDR3 is CSALLGTEAFF. CDR3 DNA: TGCAGTGCCCTGCTGGGCACTGAAGCTTTCTTT.

This rearrangement joins TRBV25-1 to TRBJ1-5; D gene ambiguous. The V end was cut by 2 bases, the J end by 5 bases, with 7 bases between. The germline gives CDR1 MGHDK, CDR2 SYGVNS. The CDR3 length is 13 residues. CDR3 DNA sequence: TGTGCCAGCAGTGAAGGAAGGGATCAGCCCCAGCATTTT. Protein sequence: CASSEGRDQPQHF.

The chain combines TRBV10-1 with TRBJ2-7; 8 nucleotides align to TRBD2. Per the germline V gene, CDR1 is WNHNN and CDR2 is SYGVQD (reference sequence). The CDR3 totals 16 residues. The J segment lost 1 base and the V segment lost 3 bases, leaving 8 bases of the junction unmatched. The CDR3 loop reads CASSEGGGGNSYEQYF. CDR3 coding DNA: TGCGCCAGCAGTGAAGGTGGCGGGGGGAATTCCTACGAGCAGTACTTC.

This chain links TRBV5-4 with TRBJ2-7; 7 bases agree with TRBD2. CDR1 and CDR2 from the germline V gene are SGHNT and YYREEE (reference sequence). The CDR3 is 14 residues long. V lost 2 bases to trimming and J lost 5 bases; unmatched junction nucleotides: 7. The CDR3 is CASSLGGSQNEQYF. As DNA, the CDR3 is TGTGCCAGCAGCTTAGGCGGGAGTCAAAACGAGCAGTACTTC.

The V call is TRBV13, the J call TRBJ2-4; TRBD1 is a possible D gene (7 bases). V lost 2 bases, J lost 7 bases, and 12 bases lay in between. The CDR3 totals 14 residues. CDR1 PRHDT and CDR2 FYEKMQ come from the germline V gene (reference sequence). CDR3 amino acids: CASSLRAGGNIQYF. Here the CDR3 DNA reads TGTGCCAGCAGCTTAAGAGCAGGGGGGAACATTCAGTACTTC.

The chain employs TRBV5-1 and TRBJ1-1; D is perhaps TRBD1 (6 bases). CDR3 size: 13 residues. The V gene's germline CDR1 is SGHRS and CDR2 YFSETQ. Trimming took off 2 bases at V and 5 bases at J, with 10 bases between the two ends. CDR3 in DNA: TGCGCCAGCAGCTTTGAGGGGGGGACTGAAGCTTTCTTT. Its protein is CASSFEGGTEAFF.

The CDR3: CASSPRDSYEQYF. For the CDR3, the DNA is TGTGCCAGCAGCCCCCGGGACAGCTACGAGCAGTACTTC. The chain is built from TRBV5-4 and TRBJ2-7, with 7 bases identical to TRBD1. Germline CDR1 is SGHNT and CDR2 is YYREEE (reference sequence). There are 13 residues in the CDR3. Trimming took 4 bases from V and 3 from J; bases not matched to a gene: 4. Variable domain in full (rest from reference TRBV5-4 and TRBJ2-7): ETGVTQSPTHLIKTRGQQVTLRCSSQSGHNTVSWYQQALGQGPQFIFQYYREEENGRGNFPPRFSGLQFPNYSSELNVNALELDDSALYLCASSPRDSYEQYFGPGTRLTVT.

J is TRBJ2-5 and V is TRBV4-1; no reliable D call. CDR3 length: 15 residues. The V gene lost 0 bases and the J gene lost 5 bases, with 13 bases spanning the gap. CDR1 is MGHRA and CDR2 is YSYEKL in the germline V gene. DNA for the CDR3: TGCGCCAGCAGCCAAGATCCACAAATAAGGGAGACCCAGTACTTC. Encoded protein: CASSQDPQIRETQYF.

CDR3 protein: CASSLAGTGFPYEQYF. The DNA for the CDR3 is TGTGCCAGCAGCTTAGCCGGGACAGGTTTTCCCTACGAGCAGTACTTC. The chain uses TRBV7-8 and TRBJ2-7; 8 nucleotides match TRBD1. The V and J ends lost 0 bases and 2 bases, in that order; junction bases with no gene match: 6. The CDR3 consists of 16 residues. Germline assignment: CDR1 SGHVS and CDR2 FQNEAQ.

This sequence joins TRBV27 and TRBJ1-4; 7 bases are a match to TRBD1. CDR1 and CDR2 from the germline V gene are MNHEY and SMNVEV (reference sequence). V shed 5 bases and J 5 bases; nucleotides not matched to a gene: 8. The CDR3 spans 15 residues. CDR3 residues: CASSTPGTANEKLFF. The CDR3 DNA reads as TGTGCCAGCAGTACGCCCGGGACAGCGAATGAAAAACTGTTTTTT.